The present T cell receptor beta chain was sequenced within a study of identical twins. The cDNA had a unique molecular identifier and a template-switch universal primer site. One entry per CDR3 protein, called by TCRdb with MiXCR from the 5' RACE reads. The sample includes approximately 620,000 distinct CDR3 sequences, over 8.5% of them seen just once. The CDR3 covers 20 residues. These data are also associated with another study on yellow fever vaccine responses in identical twins.

The sequenced sample consisted of PBMCs. This TCR was sampled from a young woman in good health. The V gene is TRBV21-1, the J gene TRBJ2-1; the table calls TRBD2, which could not be checked here. TRBV21-1 is deemed a pseudogene. The CDR3 region is CASSKPNFPTSGSFLNEQFF. CDR3 nucleotide sequence: TGTGCCAGCAGCAAACCAAATTTCCCGACTAGCGGGAGTTTCCTCAATGAGCAGTTCTTC.